These 29 T cell receptor beta chains originate from one sample sequenced in a study of blood T cell repertoires in COVID-19. This table comes from immunoSEQ multiplex PCR, and its TCRdb copy is limited to in-frame clones, with some not included. The data contain about 270,000 clones, roughly 90% of them singletons. The material sequenced was PBMCs or T cells enriched from blood (not recorded which). All receptors derive from a woman in her 50s who had recovered from COVID-19.

The chain uses TRBV18 and TRBJ1-4; 8 nucleotides line up with TRBD1. The junction had 5 bases not matched to a gene; V was cut back by 1 base and J by 4 bases. In germline, CDR1 is KGHSH, CDR2 LQKENI. This CDR3 is 16 amino acids long. The CDR3 protein is CASSPRQGSVNEKLFF. The DNA for the CDR3 is TGTGCCAGCTCACCACGACAGGGGAGCGTTAATGAAAAACTGTTTTTT.

The chain uses TRBV7-2 and TRBJ1-6; maybe TRBD1 (6 bases). The length of the CDR3 is 14 residues. V was trimmed by 3 bases and J by 8 bases, leaving 11 bases between them. Germline V CDR1 and CDR2: SGHTA, FQGNSA. For the CDR3, the DNA is TGTGCCAGCAGCTTTCAGGGGTGGGATTCACCCCTCCACTTT. Amino acids: CASSFQGWDSPLHF.

This clone has only one observation. This chain joins TRBV6-5 and TRBJ1-5, with D unresolved. The CDR3 consists of 14 residues. Trimming took 6 bases from V and 0 from J, leaving 9 bases between them. The germline CDR1 and CDR2 sequences are MNHEY and SVGAGI. The CDR3 coding sequence is TGTGCCAGCAGCCCAGAATATAGCAATCAGCCCCAGCATTTT. The encoded protein is CASSPEYSNQPQHF.

The chain couples TRBV19 to TRBJ2-1; TRBD1 matches 8 bases. From germline, CDR1 is LNHDA and CDR2 SQIVND (reference sequence). J gave up 3 bases and V 3 bases, and 4 bases lay outside the gene matches. The CDR3 is 15 amino acids. The CDR3 nucleotides are TGTGCCAGTAGTATTACAGGGGGTGGCTACAATGAGCAGTTCTTC. It codes for CASSITGGGYNEQFF.

This chain's CDR3 is CASSQVELTGVYEQFF. The CDR3 region has the DNA TGTGCCAGCAGCCAAGTTGAACTAACAGGGGTCTATGAGCAGTTCTTC. The chain uses TRBV3-1 (or the pseudogene TRBV3-2) and TRBJ2-1; 7 bases agree with TRBD1. Germline CDR1 is LGHDT and CDR2 is YNNKEL (reference sequence). This CDR3 has 16 amino acids. V trimming: 1 base; J trimming: 8 bases; junction bases outside the gene matches: 11.

This clone was observed a single time. The V gene is TRBV19, the J gene TRBJ1-4; D is undetermined. The germline V gene encodes CDR1 LNHDA and CDR2 SQIVND (reference sequence). V was cut by 6 bases and J by 4 bases, with 12 bases left in between. The CDR3 runs 14 residues. The CDR3 region is CASSKIGVNEKLFF. The CDR3 nucleotides read TGTGCCAGTAGCAAAATCGGGGTTAATGAAAAACTGTTTTTT.

The chain carries TRBV13 and TRBJ2-1; 7 bases fit TRBD2. The CDR3 extends over 14 amino acids. V gave up 4 bases and J gave up 7 bases; unmatched junction bases: 7. In germline, CDR1 is PRHDT, CDR2 FYEKMQ (reference sequence). The DNA for the CDR3 is TGTGCCAGCAGCTATGGGGGAGCGGGAAATGAGCAGTTCTTC. Protein: CASSYGGAGNEQFF.

This clone appeared a few times. This chain uses TRBV9 with TRBJ2-3, with D uncertain. The CDR3 spans 14 residues. V was clipped by 0 bases and J by 2 bases, with 7 bases between them. The germline V gene has CDR1 SGDLS and CDR2 YYNGEE. CDR3 DNA: TGTGCCAGCAGCGTAGGCGGCACCACAGATACGCAGTATTTT. This sequence encodes CASSVGGTTDTQYF.

The CDR3 sequence is CASRPRGLRGNIQYF. The CDR3 region has the DNA TGTGCCAGCAGACCTAGGGGGCTGCGAGGGAACATTCAGTACTTC. This chain joins TRBV28 and TRBJ2-4; 7 bases align to TRBD1. The CDR3 totals 15 residues. Germline-derived CDR1 and CDR2 are MDHEN and SYDVKM. J was trimmed by 7 bases and V by 6 bases; bases with no gene match: 12.

The chain has TRBV11-2 and TRBJ2-5; a weak D match, TRBD2 (5 bases). There are 14 residues in the CDR3. The ends were cut back, 5 bases at V and 5 bases at J, with 15 bases in the middle. In germline, CDR1 is SGHAT, CDR2 FQNNGV. CDR3 coding DNA: TGTGCCAGCAGCCCATCTAGCAGCTACGAGACCCAGTACTTC. Translated, it gives CASSPSSSYETQYF. Full variable domain (outside the CDR3, taken from reference TRBV11-2 and TRBJ2-5): EAGVAQSPRYKIIEKRQSVAFWCNPISGHATLYWYQQILGQGPKLLIQFQNNGVVDDSQLPKDRFSAERLKGVDSTLKIQPAKLEDSAVYLCASSPSSSYETQYFGPGTRLLVL.

CDR3 nucleotides: TGCGCCAGCAGCCAAGACCATCGGCAGGACACAGATACGCAGTATTTT. Its protein is CASSQDHRQDTDTQYF. This chain uses TRBV4-3 with TRBJ2-3; D uncertain. The germline CDR1 and CDR2 sequences are LGHNA and YSLEER. This CDR3 comprises 16 residues. V lost 0 bases and J 2 bases, leaving 12 bases between the germline ends.

The rearrangement joins TRBV28 to TRBJ1-2; TRBD1 might be the D (6 bases). V lost 5 bases to trimming and J lost 4 bases, with 17 bases between them. Germline CDR1 and CDR2: MDHEN and SYDVKM. The CDR3 is 15 residues long. The CDR3 region is CASSPRGRGSYGYTF. The CDR3 DNA reads as TGTGCCAGCAGTCCGCGTGGCAGGGGATCCTATGGCTACACCTTC.

V is TRBV2 and J is TRBJ2-3; possibly TRBD2 for D (5 bases). Per the germline V gene, CDR1 is SNHLY and CDR2 is FYNNEI. V was pared by 7 bases and J by 2 bases, with 13 bases between. The CDR3 covers 14 residues. Written as DNA, the CDR3 is TGTGCCAGCATAAGGGCCGGGAACACAGATACGCAGTATTTT. Translation gives CASIRAGNTDTQYF. The whole variable domain, filled in from reference TRBV2 and TRBJ2-3, reads EPEVTQTPSHQVTQMGQEVILRCVPISNHLYFYWYRQILGQKVEFLVSFYNNEISEKSEIFDDQFSVERPDGSNFTLKIRSTKLEDSAMYFCASIRAGNTDTQYFGPGTRLTVL.

The V call is TRBV9, the J call TRBJ2-3; TRBD2 matches at 8 bases. Germline CDR1 and CDR2: SGDLS and YYNGEE. The CDR3 loop spans 16 amino acids. V dropped 3 bases and J dropped 0; count of bases not matched to a gene: 6. For the CDR3, the DNA is TGTGCCAGCAGCGCGAGCGGGGGCCTAAGCACAGATACGCAGTATTTT. It is translated as CASSASGGLSTDTQYF.

This chain uses TRBV3-1 (or the pseudogene TRBV3-2) with TRBJ1-2, with a tentative D call TRBD1 (6 bases). V lost 1 base and J lost 3, with 9 bases in between. The CDR3 is 14 residues long. Per germline, CDR1 LGHDT and CDR2 YNNKEL (reference sequence). The CDR3 DNA reads as TGTGCCAGCAGCCAAGTTTCAGGGGACTATGGCTACACCTTC. It specifies CASSQVSGDYGYTF.

CDR3 sequence (DNA): TGTGCCAGCGCTGAGGGGGGGGGCATAGACCATCAGCCCCAGCATTTT. Translation gives CASAEGGGIDHQPQHF. The chain uses TRBV28 and TRBJ1-5; a possible D gene is TRBD1 (6 bases). This CDR3 contains 16 residues. Trimming cost V 8 bases and J 5 bases, with 22 bases left between them. The germline gives CDR1 MDHEN, CDR2 SYDVKM.

The rearrangement joins TRBV5-1 to TRBJ2-2; unclear D gene. CDR3 length: 15 amino acids. The germline CDR1 and CDR2 sequences are SGHRS and YFSETQ. The V gene lost 0 bases and the J gene lost 1 base, with 7 bases spanning the gap. CDR3 region: CASSLVQLNTGELFF. CDR3 coding DNA: TGCGCCAGCAGCTTGGTGCAGTTGAACACCGGGGAGCTGTTTTTT.

This sequence joins TRBV27 and TRBJ2-1, with D possibly matching TRBD2 (6 bases). Germline-derived CDR1 and CDR2 are MNHEY and SMNVEV (reference sequence). The CDR3 extends over 15 amino acids. V lost 5 bases and J lost 4, with 15 bases in between. The CDR3 region is CASSVFKRAYNEQFF. The CDR3 coding sequence is TGTGCCAGCAGTGTCTTCAAGCGGGCTTACAATGAGCAGTTCTTC.

The chain is built from TRBV28 and TRBJ2-3; 9 bases agree with TRBD2. The CDR3 totals 13 residues. CDR1 MDHEN and CDR2 SYDVKM come from the germline V gene. J was trimmed by 2 bases and V by 8 bases; bases with no gene match: 2. CDR3 nucleotide sequence: TGTGCCAGCGGCGGGGGGGTCACAGATACGCAGTATTTT. Its protein is CASGGGVTDTQYF.

This sequence joins TRBV4-3 and TRBJ1-2; D call uncertain. V lost 0 bases, J lost 10 bases, and 12 bases lay in between. CDR1 is LGHNA and CDR2 is YSLEER in the germline V gene. The CDR3 consists of 13 residues. The CDR3 nucleotides are TGCGCCAGCAGCCAAGATCGCGGCCAGAACTACACCTTC. Its translation: CASSQDRGQNYTF.

CDR3 sequence reads: CASSLADLSTGELFF. CDR3 in DNA: TGTGCCAGCAGCTTAGCGGACTTGTCCACCGGGGAGCTGTTTTTT. The chain links TRBV7-2 to TRBJ2-2, with D possibly matching TRBD2 (5 bases). Germline V lookup: CDR1 SGHTA, CDR2 FQGNSA. The CDR3 spans 15 residues. V dropped 0 bases and J dropped 4 bases, with 9 bases sitting between them.

The chain combines TRBV2 with TRBJ2-1; 11 nucleotides agree with TRBD2. CDR1 SNHLY and CDR2 FYNNEI come from the germline V gene. Trimming took 6 bases from V and 5 from J; bases not matched to a gene: 3. This CDR3 spans 14 amino acids. CDR3 in amino acids: CASRTSGDHNEQFF. In DNA, the CDR3 is TGTGCCAGCAGGACTAGCGGGGACCACAATGAGCAGTTCTTC.

This chain connects TRBV19 to TRBJ2-6, with a tentative D call TRBD1 (6 bases). The CDR3 consists of 18 residues. Trimming removed 1 base from V and 0 bases from J, with 13 bases in between. Germline assignment: CDR1 LNHDA and CDR2 SQIVND (reference sequence). CDR3 coding DNA: TGTGCCAGTAGTATAGGGGCAGGGGAACCCTCTGGGGCCAACGTCCTGACTTTC. It encodes CASSIGAGEPSGANVLTF.

The chain uses TRBV5-1 and TRBJ1-2, with D perhaps TRBD1 (5 bases). Trimming removed 0 bases from V and 7 bases from J, with 13 bases in between. The CDR3 length is 14 residues. The V gene's germline CDR1 is SGHRS and CDR2 YFSETQ. The DNA of the CDR3 is TGCGCCAGCAGCTTGGTTTCGGGGGATGGTGGCTACACCTTC. This translates into CASSLVSGDGGYTF.

The CDR3 loop is CAWSAGQGPQPQHF. For the CDR3, the DNA is TGTGCCTGGAGTGCGGGACAGGGCCCTCAGCCCCAGCATTTT. V and J are TRBV30 and TRBJ1-5, with TRBD1 identical over 9 bases. Trimming took 1 base from V and 6 from J; bases not matched to a gene: 4. CDR1 GTSNPN and CDR2 SVGIG come from the germline V gene (reference sequence). The CDR3 has 14 residues.

The rearrangement joins TRBV18 to TRBJ1-5; 7 positions match TRBD1. Looked up from germline, CDR1 is KGHSH and CDR2 is LQKENI. V was pared by 8 bases and J by 5 bases, with 12 bases of the junction left unmatched. This CDR3 is built from 15 residues. This chain's CDR3 is CASAPWDRGDQPQHF. As DNA, the CDR3 is TGTGCCAGCGCCCCCTGGGACAGAGGAGATCAGCCCCAGCATTTT.

The count of this clone is one. The chain recombines TRBV18 with TRBJ2-1; 15 bases are shared with TRBD2. The J segment lost 6 bases and the V segment lost 3 bases, leaving 3 bases of the junction unmatched. The CDR3 covers 16 residues. CDR1 is KGHSH and CDR2 is LQKENI in the germline V gene. The CDR3 nucleotides read TGTGCCAGCTCACCGGAGGGACTAGCGGGAGGCAATGAGCAGTTCTTC. This encodes CASSPEGLAGGNEQFF. Full variable domain (remainder filled in from reference TRBV18 and TRBJ2-1): NAGVMQNPRHLVRRRGQEARLRCSPMKGHSHVYWYRQLPEEGLKFMVYLQKENIIDESGMPKERFSAEFPKEGPSILRIQQVVRGDSAAYFCASSPEGLAGGNEQFFGPGTRLTVL.

The chain links TRBV5-1 to TRBJ1-6; D not resolved. The CDR3 length is 15 residues. Trimming removed 0 bases from V and 1 base from J, with 5 bases in between. Germline V gene data show CDR1 as SGHRS and CDR2 as YFSETQ. The CDR3 nucleotides read TGCGCCAGCAGCTTGGACAGTTCCTATAATTCACCCCTCCACTTT. As protein: CASSLDSSYNSPLHF. The variable domain in full, with the rest retrieved from reference TRBV5-1 and TRBJ1-6, is KAGVTQTPRYLIKTRGQQVTLSCSPISGHRSVSWYQQTPGQGLQFLFEYFSETQRNKGNFPGRFSGRQFSNSRSEMNVSTLELGDSALYLCASSLDSSYNSPLHFGNGTRLTVT.

The rearrangement uses TRBV28 and TRBJ1-2; TRBD1 might be the D (6 bases). The CDR3 spans 14 residues. Trimming removed 5 bases from V and 8 bases from J, with 18 bases in between. CDR1 and CDR2 (germline): MDHEN, SYDVKM. The DNA of the CDR3 is TGTGCCAGCAGTCCAATATGGGACAACATCGGCTACACCTTC. This codes for CASSPIWDNIGYTF.